These 30 T cell receptor beta chains share one sample of origin, sequenced in a study of CD8 T cells in ankylosing spondylitis. TCRdb re-called the 5' RACE reads with MiXCR, one entry per CDR3 protein. There are more than 250,000 distinct CDR3 sequences in the sample; about 9.9% occur only once, and more than 7% lies in the top ten. Material: blood, either unsorted or a sorted T cell fraction (not recorded which). Receptors were obtained from a female donor with ankylosing spondylitis or in good health (not recorded which).

This clonotype was detected only a few times. The chain couples TRBV28 to TRBJ2-7, with a tentative D call TRBD2 (5 bases). CDR3 length equals 15 residues. The germline V and J ends were trimmed by 1 base and 5 bases, with 15 bases remaining between them. Per germline, CDR1 MDHEN and CDR2 SYDVKM. The CDR3 reads CASSLSWASGNEQYF. CDR3 DNA: TGTGCCAGCAGTTTATCGTGGGCGTCCGGGAACGAGCAGTACTTC.

This clonotype was seen at least ten times. J is TRBJ1-5 and V is TRBV28; perhaps TRBD1 as D (6 bases). The CDR3 runs 15 residues. Germline V lookup: CDR1 MDHEN, CDR2 SYDVKM. V was shortened by 4 bases and J by 6 bases, with 16 bases between the two germline ends. The CDR3 DNA is TGTGCCAGCAGTTCGCCCGCAGGGGAAGGTCAGCCCCAGCATTTT. It specifies CASSSPAGEGQPQHF. The whole variable domain, remainder taken from reference TRBV28 and TRBJ1-5, is DVKVTQSSRYLVKRTGEKVFLECVQDMDHENMFWYRQDPGLGLRLIYFSYDVKMKEKGDIPEGYSVSREKKERFSLILESASTNQTSMYLCASSSPAGEGQPQHFGDGTRLSIL.

There are many counts of this clonotype. The rearrangement links TRBV5-1 to TRBJ2-3, with no clear D. Trimming took 5 bases from V and 6 from J, leaving 16 bases between them. The CDR3 covers 14 residues. Germline CDR1 and CDR2: SGHRS and YFSETQ. This CDR3 reads CASSPVVPSDTQYF. CDR3 sequence (DNA): TGCGCCAGCAGTCCTGTCGTCCCCTCGGATACGCAGTATTTT. The variable domain in full, with the rest retrieved from reference TRBV5-1 and TRBJ2-3, is KAGVTQTPRYLIKTRGQQVTLSCSPISGHRSVSWYQQTPGQGLQFLFEYFSETQRNKGNFPGRFSGRQFSNSRSEMNVSTLELGDSALYLCASSPVVPSDTQYFGPGTRLTVL.

This clonotype was found many times. The chain combines TRBV5-6 with TRBJ1-2; 7 bases map to TRBD1. The length of the CDR3 is 13 residues. Germline CDR1 reads SGHDT; CDR2 reads YYEEEE. J was trimmed by 2 bases and V by 4 bases; bases with no gene match: 2. The CDR3 region is CASSVQGNYGYTF. In DNA, the CDR3 is TGTGCCAGCAGCGTACAGGGGAACTATGGCTACACCTTC.

The table lists this clonotype with many counts. V usage is TRBV5-1 and J usage is TRBJ2-5; the D is unclear. Per germline, CDR1 SGHRS and CDR2 YFSETQ. The V and J ends lost 0 bases and 2 bases respectively, with 8 bases between them. This CDR3 is 14 amino acids long. The CDR3 loop reads CASSLGVLQETQYF. The CDR3, as DNA: TGCGCCAGCAGCTTGGGTGTGCTACAAGAGACCCAGTACTTC.

As concerns this clonotype: A much bigger clone sits one base away, suggesting this may be a read error. This chain connects TRBV5-1 to TRBJ2-1; D is perhaps TRBD1 (5 bases). The CDR3 sequence is 13 residues long. Looked up from germline, CDR1 is SGHRS and CDR2 is YFSETQ. CDR3 sequence reads: CASRSDIYNEPFF. Written as DNA, the CDR3 is TGCGCCAGCAGATCGGACATATACAATGAGCCGTTCTTC.

The chain carries TRBV19 and TRBJ2-1, with TRBD2 matching 8 bases. V gave up 3 bases and J gave up 7 bases; unmatched junction bases: 8. There are 15 residues in the CDR3. The germline gives CDR1 LNHDA, CDR2 SQIVND (reference sequence). CDR3 in DNA: TGTGCCAGTAGTATCGAGACTAGCGCTTTGAATGAGCAGTTCTTC. This encodes CASSIETSALNEQFF.

The sample holds a few counts of this clonotype. At one boundary the junction diverges from the germline segment, which might be a read error. The chain combines TRBV20-1 with TRBJ2-1, with 10 bases aligning to TRBD2. Germline values: CDR1 DFQATT, CDR2 SNEGSKA (reference sequence). This CDR3 comprises 15 residues. The CDR3: CSARGTSVSYNEQFF. CDR3 DNA: TGCAGTGCCAGAGGGACTAGCGTATCCTACAATGAGCAGTTCTTC.

J is TRBJ2-7 and V is TRBV5-1; 9 nucleotides align to TRBD1. The CDR3 spans 15 residues. Germline CDR1 and CDR2: SGHRS and YFSETQ. Trimming at V came to 6 bases and at J to 4 bases, leaving 11 bases not matched to a gene. The CDR3 reads CASNPLGQGYYEQYF. The CDR3 nucleotides read TGCGCCAGCAACCCTCTCGGACAGGGGTATTACGAGCAGTACTTC.

The DNA of the CDR3 is TGTGCCAGCAGAGGACAGGATACAAAAGAGACCCAGTACTTC. It codes for CASRGQDTKETQYF. The V and J genes are TRBV7-9 and TRBJ2-5, with TRBD1 identical over 7 bases. The trim removed 6 bases at V and 3 bases at J, leaving 7 bases unmatched. The CDR3 is 14 residues long. CDR1 is SEHNR, CDR2 FQNEAQ, per germline (reference sequence).

In its sample, this clonotype was seen many times. V gene TRBV5-1 combines with J gene TRBJ2-5; TRBD2 matches 12 bases. V was clipped by 3 bases and J by 2 bases; unmatched bases: 14. Germline-derived CDR1 and CDR2 are SGHRS and YFSETQ. The CDR3 is 19 residues long. In DNA form, the CDR3 reads TGCGCCAGCAGCTCGATTAGACCCCTACTAGCGGGAGGACAAGAGACCCAGTACTTC. Amino acids: CASSSIRPLLAGGQETQYF.

The V gene is TRBV2, the J gene TRBJ2-2, with D possibly called TRBD1 or TRBD2 (5 bases each). The V and J ends lost 3 bases and 4 bases respectively, with 9 bases between them. Germline-derived CDR1 and CDR2 are SNHLY and FYNNEI. This CDR3 contains 14 residues. CDR3 bases: TGTGCCAGCAGTGACGCAGGGAGCACCGGGGAGCTGTTTTTT. As protein: CASSDAGSTGELFF.

Many counts were recorded for this clonotype. The rearrangement uses TRBV12-3 or TRBV12-4 and TRBJ2-2; a weak D match, TRBD1 (5 bases). The CDR3 length is 13 residues. The V gene lost 6 bases and the J gene lost 3 bases, with 8 bases spanning the gap. The DNA for the CDR3 is TGTGCCAGCAGGAAGGGGCACACCGGGGAGCTGTTTTTT. As protein: CASRKGHTGELFF.

This clonotype was observed many times. DNA for the CDR3: TGTGCCAGTAGCCCCGGGACAGCCTATGGGGGCAATCAGCCCCAGCATTTT. Amino acid sequence: CASSPGTAYGGNQPQHF. The chain employs TRBV19 and TRBJ1-5, with 7 bases identical to TRBD1. Trimming cost V 6 bases and J 2 bases; bases outside gene matches: 13. The CDR3 runs 17 residues. CDR1 and CDR2 (germline): LNHDA, SQIVND (reference sequence).

The chain links TRBV20-1 to TRBJ1-2; the match to TRBD1 covers 8 bases. V trimming: 3 bases; J trimming: 8 bases; junction bases outside the gene matches: 11. The germline V gene has CDR1 DFQATT and CDR2 SNEGSKA (reference sequence). This CDR3 is 14 amino acids long. The DNA for the CDR3 is TGCAGTGCTAGTTCAGGGGGCGCATGGAAAGGCTACACCTTC. Translation gives CSASSGGAWKGYTF.

As for this clonotype: One junction end does not reproduce the germline sequence, and a read error may be involved. This sequence joins TRBV20-1 and TRBJ2-1, with 16 bases that match TRBD2. The CDR3 is 18 amino acids. Germline V gene lookup returns CDR1 DFQATT and CDR2 SNEGSKA (reference sequence). CDR3 DNA sequence: TGCTGTGCTTATACCGGGACTAGCGGGAGGGCCTCGATGAATGAGCAGTTCTTC. Translation gives CCAYTGTSGRASMNEQFF.

This clonotype has a handful of counts. This rearrangement joins TRBV7-2 to TRBJ2-5; 7 nucleotides match TRBD2. The CDR3 spans 13 residues. Trimming removed 8 bases from V and 1 base from J; junction bases left unmatched: 4. Germline V gene lookup returns CDR1 SGHTA and CDR2 FQGNSA. The CDR3 bases are TGTGCCAGCGCGGGGGACTTCCAAGAGACCCAGTACTTC. Its translation: CASAGDFQETQYF. Filled out from reference TRBV7-2 and TRBJ2-5, the complete variable domain reads GAGVSQSPSNKVTEKGKDVELRCDPISGHTALYWYRQSLGQGLEFLIYFQGNSAPDKSGLPSDRFSAERTGGSVSTLTIQRTQQEDSAVYLCASAGDFQETQYFGPGTRLLVL.

This clonotype was detected many times. The chain couples TRBV10-3 to TRBJ1-1; no definite D call. Germline V gene lookup returns CDR1 ENHRY and CDR2 SYGVKD. The CDR3 sequence is 11 residues long. V shed 0 bases and J shed 10 bases, with 6 bases lying between them. The CDR3 here is CAISESSTAFF. The CDR3 DNA sequence: TGTGCCATCAGTGAGTCGAGCACAGCTTTCTTT.

This clonotype turned up a few times. This chain joins TRBV20-1 and TRBJ1-1, with D possibly matching TRBD1 (5 bases). V dropped 1 base and J dropped 5 bases, with 17 bases sitting between them. Germline values: CDR1 DFQATT, CDR2 SNEGSKA (reference sequence). This CDR3 has 15 residues. The DNA of the CDR3 is TGCAGTGCTAGAGGGGGGGTCAGGCGTGGAACTGAAGCTTTCTTT. Translating gives CSARGGVRRGTEAFF.

This clonotype occurred many times. The chain links TRBV3-1 to TRBJ2-1; tentatively, D is TRBD1 or TRBD2 (5 bases each). Germline CDR1 LGHDT, CDR2 YNNKEL (reference sequence). Trimming left V 2 bases short and J 7 bases short, with 12 bases between. This CDR3 spans 14 amino acids. CDR3 nucleotide sequence: TGTGCCAGCAGCCAATCGGGGACGACTAATGAGCAGTTCTTC. This codes for CASSQSGTTNEQFF.

This chain connects TRBV14 to TRBJ1-2, with 8 bases lining up with TRBD1. Trimming at V came to 1 base and at J to 2 bases, leaving 6 bases not matched to a gene. Looked up from germline, CDR1 is SGHDN and CDR2 is FVKESK. The CDR3 is 16 amino acids. The DNA for the CDR3 is TGTGCCAGCAGCCAAGGTTGGGACAGGCCCAACTATGGCTACACCTTC. Residues: CASSQGWDRPNYGYTF.

This clonotype was counted between two and nine times. V usage is TRBV4-3 and J usage is TRBJ2-7, with 7 bases aligning to TRBD1. The CDR3 consists of 17 residues. Unmatched junction bases numbered 11, after V lost 1 base and J lost 2 bases. The germline gives CDR1 LGHNA, CDR2 YSLEER. CDR3 sequence: CASSQAALDRLPYEQYF. CDR3 DNA: TGCGCCAGCAGCCAAGCAGCGCTGGACAGGCTTCCCTACGAGCAGTACTTC.

This clonotype was seen more than once but under ten times. The chain carries TRBV5-1 and TRBJ2-6; perhaps TRBD1 as D (6 bases). The CDR3 is 18 amino acids. CDR1 is SGHRS, CDR2 YFSETQ, per germline. V gave up 5 bases and J gave up 0 bases, with 18 bases separating them. CDR3 amino acids: CASRVLDRFSSGANVLTF. The CDR3 DNA sequence: TGCGCCAGCAGAGTCCTTGACAGGTTCTCCTCTGGGGCCAACGTCCTGACTTTC.

The chain is built from TRBV20-1 and TRBJ2-5, with D maybe TRBD2 (7 bases). CDR1 DFQATT and CDR2 SNEGSKA come from the germline V gene (reference sequence). V gave up 2 bases and J gave up 4 bases, with 14 bases separating them. This CDR3 is 14 amino acids long. For the CDR3, the DNA is TGCAGTGCTAGACAAAGGGGGGGCGTAGAGACCCAGTACTTC. It codes for CSARQRGGVETQYF.

This clonotype has ten or more counts. The chain recombines TRBV5-1 with TRBJ1-2; D is perhaps TRBD1 (5 bases). Germline V gene sequence: CDR1 SGHRS, CDR2 YFSETQ. Trimming left V 5 bases short and J 5 bases short, with 22 bases between. The CDR3 spans 16 residues. The CDR3 nucleotides are TGCGCCAGCAGGTTTGGGGGGACGACTCTCCATTATGGCTACACCTTC. Amino acids: CASRFGGTTLHYGYTF.

The rearrangement uses TRBV5-1 and TRBJ1-5; TRBD1 is a possible D gene (6 bases). Deletions cut 0 bases from V and 5 bases from J, with 15 bases between. The CDR3 is 16 residues long. The germline gives CDR1 SGHRS, CDR2 YFSETQ. As DNA, the CDR3 is TGCGCCAGCAGCTTGGGAGGGGGGCGCGGTGATCAGCCCCAGCATTTT. Its translation: CASSLGGGRGDQPQHF.

V is TRBV5-1 and J is TRBJ2-1; 8 bases fit TRBD1. The CDR3 sequence is 14 residues long. From germline, CDR1 is SGHRS and CDR2 YFSETQ. V lost 4 bases, J lost 4 bases, and 4 bases stayed unmatched. The CDR3 DNA reads as TGCGCCAGCAGCGGGGGACAGGATTACAATGAGCAGTTCTTC. Translated: CASSGGQDYNEQFF.

Ten or more counts support this clonotype. V is TRBV10-3 and J is TRBJ1-1; D is perhaps TRBD1 (6 bases). There are 15 residues in the CDR3. The germline CDR1 and CDR2 sequences are ENHRY and SYGVKD. The V gene lost 3 bases and the J gene lost 5 bases, with 16 bases spanning the gap. The CDR3 spells CAISEIQGKRTEAFF. Written as DNA, the CDR3 is TGTGCCATCAGTGAAATACAGGGTAAGAGGACTGAAGCTTTCTTT.

This clonotype was recorded many times. This chain links TRBV18 with TRBJ1-5; D not resolved. V lost 5 bases, J lost 0 bases, and 11 bases lay in between. The V gene's germline CDR1 is KGHSH and CDR2 LQKENI. CDR3 length equals 15 residues. The chain's CDR3 is CASSRNSNSNQPQHF. CDR3 nucleotides: TGTGCCAGCTCAAGGAACTCCAATAGCAATCAGCCCCAGCATTTT.

This clonotype was found many times. J is TRBJ2-2 and V is TRBV4-3; TRBD2 aligns across 7 bases. With 0 bases clipped from V and 6 bases from J, the junction kept 7 bases outside the gene matches. The CDR3 covers 16 residues. The germline V gene has CDR1 LGHNA and CDR2 YSLEER. The CDR3 DNA reads TGCGCCAGCAGCCAAGAGCCCGCCGGGGGGTCCGGGGAGCTGTTTTTT. This sequence encodes CASSQEPAGGSGELFF.